The text below deals with one T cell receptor (beta chain). This entry is derived from a study of control samples from healthy donors and cancer patients. The CDR3 totals 16 residues. From germline, CDR1 is SGHRS and CDR2 YFSETQ. With 0 bases removed from V and 0 bases from J, the gap between germline ends came to 10 bases. Profiling relied on immunoSEQ multiplex PCR, and the TCRdb table lists in-frame clones only, not all of them. The sample shows around 200,000 clones, around 91% of them seen only once. Sequenced: blood. The chain recombines TRBV5-1 with TRBJ1-3; unclear D gene. The sequence derives from a woman aged 30 to 39 in good health. The CDR3 protein is CASSLAVSTSGNTIYF. DNA for the CDR3: TGCGCCAGCAGCTTGGCGGTCAGCACCTCTGGAAACACCATATATTTT.